This T cell receptor beta chain was recorded in a study of early T cells in non-severe SARS-CoV-2 infection. Study overall: Sequenced material consisted of bulk RNA (from unsorted whole blood), and chains were unpaired.

J lost 10 bases, V lost 0 bases, and 8 bases had no gene match. This CDR3 has 16 amino acids. Per the germline V gene, CDR1 is SNHLY and CDR2 is FYNNEI. This clonotype occurred many times. Separate cDNA molecules each had unique molecular identifiers attached to them. TCRdb itself ran the 5' RACE reads through MiXCR, one entry per CDR3 protein. The sample includes fewer than 65,000 distinct CDR3 sequences, roughly 7.6% seen only once; the top ten take 8% to 11%. The sequencing used whole blood, collected at baseline. The TCR comes from an adult who was a healthcare worker with PCR-confirmed SARS-CoV-2 infection or an uninfected control (not recorded which). The gene calls are TRBV2 and TRBJ2-3; TRBD2 agrees at 12 bases. CDR3: CASSEARVTSGSSQYF. In DNA form, the CDR3 reads TGTGCCAGCAGTGAAGCGCGGGTGACTAGCGGGAGTTCGCAGTATTTT.